This TCR beta chain is drawn from a study of human T cells and chemical hapten exposure. Points from the study as a whole: Unchanged with DPC sensitization were TCRs above 1 in 1000 frequency.

This clonotype was picked up a small number of times. Its target is not known. It was unfractionated whole blood from which total RNA was extracted. Trimming removed 0 bases from V and 4 bases from J, with 7 bases in between. CDR3 length equals 13 residues. TCRdb itself ran the 5' RACE reads through MiXCR, one entry per CDR3 protein. The sample comprises roughly 110,000 distinct CDR3 sequences, around 20% of which are singletons, and roughly 2.8% rests with the top ten. The TCR sequence derives from a human donor in good health. The gene calls are TRBV12-3 or TRBV12-4 and TRBJ2-7; TRBD1 might be the D (6 bases). CDR3 protein: CASSLARGYEQYF. In DNA, the CDR3 is TGTGCCAGCAGTTTAGCCAGGGGTTACGAGCAGTACTTC.